A selection of T cell receptor beta chains follows, all from one sample in a study of blood T cell repertoires in COVID-19. TCRdb's table, derived via immunoSEQ multiplex PCR, lists solely in-frame clones and lacks some. The repertoire holds under 200,000 clones, approximately 85% seen once, with roughly 9.8% in the top ten. The sequenced sample was peripheral blood. These receptors all stem from an elderly woman with acute or convalescent COVID-19. The CDR3 runs from the conserved cysteine through the conserved F or W. A D gene is named only where the DNA matches it firmly. Size values are once, few and many counts, or a class for expanded clones, and some rows have none.

j_call clone_size v_call d_call cdr3_aa cdr3_nt
TRBJ1-2 - TRBV19 - CATESGDGYTF TGTGCCACTGAATCAGGGGATGGCTACACCTTC
TRBJ2-1 - TRBV3-1/TRBV3-2 TRBD2 CASSQGTSGTNEQFF TGTGCCAGCAGCCAAGGGACTAGCGGGACCAATGAGCAGTTCTTC
TRBJ2-3 - TRBV19 TRBD2 CASSIDHPGRLAGGTDTQYF TGTGCCAGTAGTATAGATCACCCCGGTCGTCTAGCGGGGGGGACGGATACGCAGTATTTT
TRBJ2-7 once TRBV18 TRBD2 CASSSGTRELEQYF TGTGCCAGCTCTTCCGGGACTAGGGAGCTCGAGCAGTACTTC
TRBJ2-7 - TRBV12-3/TRBV12-4 - CASSFGQYDEQYF TGTGCCAGCAGTTTTGGCCAGTACGACGAGCAGTACTTC
TRBJ1-3 - TRBV2 - CASSLDISSGNTIYF TGTGCCAGCAGTTTGGACATCAGCTCTGGAAACACCATATATTTT
TRBJ1-1 - TRBV5-1 - CASSLAGGNTEAFF TGCGCCAGCAGCTTGGCCGGGGGGAACACTGAAGCTTTCTTT
TRBJ1-1 - TRBV29-1 TRBD1 CSVPGQGANTEAFF TGCAGCGTCCCTGGACAGGGAGCTAACACTGAAGCTTTCTTT
TRBJ2-1 once TRBV4-2 TRBD2 CASSLGLAGREQFF TGTGCCAGCAGCCTCGGACTAGCGGGGAGGGAGCAGTTCTTC
TRBJ2-5 - TRBV2 - CASSEWRAAQYF TGTGCCAGCAGTGAATGGAGGGCGGCCCAGTACTTC
TRBJ2-7 few TRBV3-1/TRBV3-2 - CASSRIELGEQYF TGTGCCAGCAGCCGTATAGAGCTAGGCGAGCAGTACTTC
TRBJ2-7 - TRBV5-4 TRBD2 CASSFYLAGGLYEQYF TGTGCCAGCAGCTTCTACCTAGCGGGGGGCCTCTACGAGCAGTACTTC
TRBJ1-6 - TRBV30 - CAWSVQSPLHF TGTGCCTGGAGTGTACAGTCACCCCTCCACTTT
TRBJ2-2 few TRBV7-7 - CASSASGGANGELFF TGTGCCAGCAGCGCCTCCGGAGGGGCCAACGGGGAGCTGTTTTTT
TRBJ1-1 few TRBV4-1 - CASSQDLGRPNTEAFF TGCGCCAGCAGCCAAGATCTGGGCAGGCCGAACACTGAAGCTTTCTTT
TRBJ1-2 - TRBV25-1 TRBD1 CASSEYGNRGMGGYTF TGTGCCAGCAGTGAATACGGGAACAGGGGAATGGGGGGCTACACCTTC
TRBJ1-4 - TRBV21-1 - CASSSFREKLFF TGTGCCAGCAGCTCTTTTCGTGAAAAACTGTTTTTT
TRBJ2-7 - TRBV5-6 - CASSPTGYEQYF TGTGCCAGCAGCCCGACAGGCTACGAGCAGTACTTC
TRBJ2-5 - TRBV7-8 TRBD2 CASSLVGAGGRETQYF TGTGCCAGCAGCTTAGTGGGGGCGGGGGGGCGGGAGACCCAGTACTTC
TRBJ2-1 - TRBV5-4 TRBD2 CASNSGTSGSYNEQFF TGTGCCAGCAACTCCGGGACTAGCGGCTCCTACAATGAGCAGTTCTTC
TRBJ1-6 - TRBV7-9 - CASSPTLGGNSPLHF TGTGCCAGCAGCCCAACCCTGGGGGGTAATTCACCCCTCCACTTT
TRBJ2-2 - TRBV5-1 TRBD1 CASSLDQGAGTGELFF TGCGCCAGCAGCTTGGACCAGGGGGCCGGCACCGGGGAGCTGTTTTTT
TRBJ1-1 - TRBV19 - CASSRDTYTEAFF TGTGCCAGTAGTCGGGACACCTACACTGAAGCTTTCTTT
TRBJ1-2 - TRBV7-2 - CASSPPEGANYGYTF TGTGCCAGCAGCCCCCCTGAAGGGGCGAATTATGGCTACACCTTC
TRBJ2-1 once TRBV11-2 - CASSLGGESSYNEQFF TGTGCCAGCAGCTTAGGTGGGGAGAGCTCCTACAATGAGCAGTTCTTC
TRBJ2-1 - TRBV6-4 TRBD2 CASSVAGLYNEQFF TGTGCCAGCAGTGTAGCGGGGCTGTACAATGAGCAGTTCTTC